This T cell receptor beta chain was captured in a study of blood T cell repertoires in COVID-19 (dated by TCRdb to about 2020). The study in broad terms: Samples covering the acute and convalescent phases of COVID-19 were provided by collaborators in the United States, Italy and Spain. The prospective study material was composed of cDNA or gDNA derived from T cells, B-cell-depleted T cells, or PBMCs. Subjects who had been exposed to COVID-19, were actively infected with it, or had recovered from it provided the deeply sampled blood TCRbeta repertoires that made up the dataset. The repertoires were released in a freely available public database intended as a resource for research on the immune response to SARS-CoV-2. Samples came from the ongoing ImmuneRACE study (first 160 participants) plus 1,254 subjects from 6 global collaborators. A de-identified subject ID, COVID-19 status, age in years and sex were almost always included in the sample metadata. HLA class I and class II types, where available, came from metadata supplied by the sample provider rather than from assay-based typing. General conclusions and limits of the study: The quantity of clinical and demographic metadata differed by source and by participant and was supplied without curation.

As for this clone: Its antigen remains unidentified. No per-base quality is available; no much larger clone lies one base away.

TCRbeta CDR3 regions were amplified from genomic DNA using the immunoSEQ Assay, a bias-controlled multiplex PCR. Turning to the authors' computational methods: The number of nucleated cells in each sample was estimated by amplification of reference gene primers within the assay. To quantify the absolute abundance of each unique TCRbeta CDR3 rearrangement, sequence reads were collapsed and filtered. For each sample, productive Simpson clonality was calculated as the square root of Simpson's diversity index over productive rearrangements. TCRdb provides this immuneACCESS table in a form limited to in-frame rearrangements. Some clones are lacking; in checked studies, under half of them reflect an unresolved V gene, and why the rest are absent is not known. V and J calls and clone size are given by that table; D and trimming were obtained from the DNA. A total of about 110,000 clones appear in this sample, approximately 80% of them only once. The ten biggest clones cover about 3.8% of the sample.

The germline V gene gives CDR1 as SGHTA and CDR2 as FQGTGA. The junction shows trimming of 5 bases on V and 0 bases on J, and the gene matches do not reach 2 bases of it. Including cysteine and phenylalanine, the CDR3 has 16 amino acids. Only the CDR3 DNA stays, 48 bases, in frame from base 1. Each collaborating institution followed its own protocols to collect whole blood in K2EDTA tubes. Collaborator samples were shipped for TCRbeta analysis as frozen whole blood, isolated PBMCs, or DNA extracted from either sample type. The receptor was isolated from a woman in her 70s with acute or convalescent COVID-19. The V and J segments used are TRBV7-3 and TRBJ2-2, with 11 bases in between that match TRBD2. Material for sequencing was peripheral blood. The CDR3 loop reads CASSLSGRANTGELFF. The DNA reads as follows: TGTGCCAGCAGCCTTAGCGGGAGGGCGAACACCGGGGAGCTGTTTTTT. This CDR3, with the reference TRBV7-3 and TRBJ2-2 proteins standing in past its ends, gives the full variable domain GAGVSQTPSNKVTEKGKYVELRCDPISGHTALYWYRQSLGQGPEFLIYFQGTGAADDSGLPNDRFFAVRPEGSVSTLKIQRTERGDSAVYLCASSLSGRANTGELFFGEGSRLTVL.